Presented here are 3 T cell receptor beta chains from one specimen sequenced in a study of identical twins. Via MiXCR, TCRdb re-called the 5' RACE reads, giving one row per CDR3 protein. The sample has about 700,000 distinct CDR3 sequences; 8.5% to 9% are singletons. These data are also associated with another study on yellow fever vaccine responses in identical twins.

Sequenced: PBMCs. Receptors were obtained from a woman aged 18-29 years in good health.

V gene TRBV7-9 combines with J gene TRBJ1-1; 7 bases agree with TRBD1. J was trimmed by 5 bases and V by 4 bases; bases with no gene match: 7. The germline gives CDR1 SEHNR, CDR2 FQNEAQ (reference sequence). This CDR3 has 14 residues. The CDR3: CASSSGQSGTEAFF. CDR3 coding DNA: TGTGCCAGCAGCTCGGGACAGTCGGGTACTGAAGCTTTCTTT.

This clonotype has ten or more counts. The chain combines TRBV5-5 with TRBJ2-4; D may be TRBD1 (6 bases). CDR3 size: 16 residues. Looked up from germline, CDR1 is SGHKS and CDR2 is YYEKEE (reference sequence). Between the trimmed V and J ends, which lost 0 bases and 1 base, there was a span of 11 bases. CDR3 residues: CASSLGQGIAKNIQYF. The CDR3 DNA is TGTGCCAGCAGCTTGGGGCAGGGGATCGCCAAAAACATTCAGTACTTC.

This clonotype has only a few counts. The CDR3 protein is CSAPGAAGGPKETQYF. The DNA of the CDR3 is TGCAGTGCCCCCGGAGCAGCGGGGGGGCCCAAGGAGACCCAGTACTTC. The chain combines TRBV20-1 with TRBJ2-5; TRBD2 matches at 10 bases. In germline, CDR1 is DFQATT, CDR2 SNEGSKA (reference sequence). V gave up 6 bases and J gave up 5 bases; unmatched junction bases: 15. The CDR3 extends over 16 amino acids.